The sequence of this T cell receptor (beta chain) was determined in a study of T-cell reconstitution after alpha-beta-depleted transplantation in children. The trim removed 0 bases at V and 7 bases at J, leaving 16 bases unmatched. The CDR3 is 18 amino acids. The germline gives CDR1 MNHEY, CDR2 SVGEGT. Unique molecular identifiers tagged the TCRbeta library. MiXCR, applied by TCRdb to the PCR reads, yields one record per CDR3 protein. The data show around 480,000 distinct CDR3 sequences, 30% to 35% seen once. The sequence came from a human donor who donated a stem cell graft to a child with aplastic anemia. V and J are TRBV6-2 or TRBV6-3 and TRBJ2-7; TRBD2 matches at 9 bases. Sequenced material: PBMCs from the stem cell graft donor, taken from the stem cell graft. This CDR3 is CASSYSISRLAARGEQYF. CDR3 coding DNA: TGTGCCAGCAGTTACTCGATCTCTCGACTAGCGGCGCGCGGGGAGCAGTACTTC.